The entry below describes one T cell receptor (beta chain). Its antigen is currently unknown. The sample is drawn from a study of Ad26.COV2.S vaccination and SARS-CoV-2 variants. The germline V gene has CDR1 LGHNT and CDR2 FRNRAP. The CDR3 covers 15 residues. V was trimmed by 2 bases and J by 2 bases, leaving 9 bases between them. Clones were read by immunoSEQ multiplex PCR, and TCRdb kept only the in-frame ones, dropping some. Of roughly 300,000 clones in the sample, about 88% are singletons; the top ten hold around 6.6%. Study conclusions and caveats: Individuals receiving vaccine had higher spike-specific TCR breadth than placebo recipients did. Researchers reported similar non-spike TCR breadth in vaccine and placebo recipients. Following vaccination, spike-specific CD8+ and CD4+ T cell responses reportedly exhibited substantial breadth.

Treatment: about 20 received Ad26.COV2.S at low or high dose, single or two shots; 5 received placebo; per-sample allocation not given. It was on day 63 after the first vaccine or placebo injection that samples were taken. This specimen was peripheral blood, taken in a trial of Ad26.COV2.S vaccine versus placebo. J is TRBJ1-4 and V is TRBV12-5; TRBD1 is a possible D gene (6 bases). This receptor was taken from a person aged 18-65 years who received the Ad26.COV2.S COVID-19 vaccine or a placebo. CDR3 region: CASGLFGQTNEKLFF. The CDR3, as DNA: TGTGCTAGTGGTTTGTTTGGACAGACTAATGAAAAACTGTTTTTT.